This T cell receptor (beta chain) was captured in a study of Graves' ophthalmopathy and Graves' hyperthyroidism. Amplified material comprised TCR beta CDR3 regions derived from RNA transcripts. First-round RT-PCR with HTBI primers preceded a second-round multiplex PCR. MiXCR, run by TCRdb on the multiplex PCR reads, gives a single entry per CDR3 protein. The top ten hold 44% of the sample, which has hundreds of thousands of distinct CDR3 sequences, roughly 40% seen once. CDR3 length equals 14 residues. Germline V gene data show CDR1 as KGHDR and CDR2 as SFDVKD. After removal of 5 bases from V and 4 bases from J, the junction contained 3 bases not matched to a gene. In its sample, this clonotype was seen many times. Clinical symptoms and serum thyroxine were used for diagnosis; TRAb, thyroid ultrasound and orbital computed tomography were also relied on. The authors isolated PBMCs from around 10 ml of fresh peripheral blood.

The specimen was peripheral blood. The chain joins TRBV24-1 to TRBJ2-5; 10 nucleotides agree with TRBD1. This clonotype was obtained from an adult man with Graves' ophthalmopathy. CDR3 DNA sequence: TGTGCCACCAGTGGGGGACAGGGGAGAGAGACCCAGTACTTC. Its protein product is CATSGGQGRETQYF.